These 12 T cell receptor beta chains were all obtained from the same sample, sequenced in a study of a mutant IDH1 vaccine in newly diagnosed glioma (TCRdb year 2021). What the time point label conveys for this sample: week 5, during vaccination. Each vaccine dose was 300 ug of a 20-mer mutant IDH1 peptide in Montanide, given subcutaneously with topical imiquimod. Libraries were made using the immunoSEQ multiplex PCR assay. The table was pulled from immuneACCESS by TCRdb, which kept in-frame rearrangements only. Such tables lose some clones; where checked, under half of the loss comes from unresolved V genes, and the rest has no known cause. The table for this sample lists around 36,000 clones; approximately 89% of them were counted only once. The top ten clones comprise approximately 2.4% of the sample. Their antigens remain unidentified. Sequencing used PBMCs, obtained from a glioma patient whose treatment included an IDH1 peptide vaccine. The receptors originated from a man in his forties or fifties with glioma.

The genes are TRBV19 and TRBJ1-2, with unresolved D. This CDR3 spans 15 amino acids. The germline gives CDR1 LNHDA, CDR2 SQIVND (reference sequence). Trimming removed 3 bases at V and 2 bases at J, with 13 bases between. The CDR3 is CASSMWEEENYGYTF. The CDR3 coding sequence is TGTGCCAGTAGTATGTGGGAGGAGGAGAACTATGGCTACACCTTC.

This chain joins TRBV27 and TRBJ2-3; 7 nucleotides agree with TRBD2. The CDR3 loop spans 14 amino acids. Germline trimming cut 7 bases from V and 0 bases from J; bases unmatched to any gene: 4. Per the germline V gene, CDR1 is MNHEY and CDR2 is SMNVEV (reference sequence). The CDR3 protein is CASTAGRSTDTQYF. DNA of the CDR3: TGTGCCAGCACAGCGGGACGTAGCACAGATACGCAGTATTTT.

This clone occurred once. V usage is TRBV5-4 and J usage is TRBJ1-6; tentatively, D is TRBD1 (6 bases). V lost 4 bases and J 7 bases, leaving 18 bases between the germline ends. CDR1 is SGHNT and CDR2 is YYREEE in the germline V gene (reference sequence). The CDR3 is 16 amino acids. This chain's CDR3 is CASSQEIRGPNSPLHF. The CDR3 nucleotides are TGTGCCAGCAGCCAAGAGATCAGGGGACCCAATTCACCCCTCCACTTT.

V is TRBV9 and J is TRBJ1-2, with D possibly being TRBD1 (6 bases). This CDR3 spans 14 amino acids. V was cut by 1 base and J by 6 bases, with 13 bases left in between. The germline V gene encodes CDR1 SGDLS and CDR2 YYNGEE. This CDR3 is CASSVTTGLDGYTF. CDR3 DNA: TGTGCCAGCAGCGTAACAACAGGGCTCGATGGCTACACCTTC.

The sample holds a few counts of this clone. The V call is TRBV2, the J call TRBJ2-4; 9 bases match TRBD1. The germline V gene has CDR1 SNHLY and CDR2 FYNNEI. The CDR3 runs 16 residues. The V gene end was trimmed by 6 bases and the J gene end by 7 bases; junction bases not matched to a gene: 13. The CDR3 coding sequence is TGTGCCAGCAGGGTTGGGACAGGGATGAGGGCGAACATTCAGTACTTC. This codes for CASRVGTGMRANIQYF.

The chain employs TRBV5-6 and TRBJ2-7; D perhaps matches TRBD1 (5 bases). CDR1 and CDR2 (germline): SGHDT, YYEEEE. V dropped 4 bases and J dropped 0 bases, with 17 bases sitting between them. This CDR3 contains 16 residues. DNA for the CDR3: TGTGCCAGCAGCCCAACTCGATTGGACACCTCCTACGAGCAGTACTTC. Protein: CASSPTRLDTSYEQYF.

This rearrangement joins TRBV6-5 to TRBJ2-7, with D hard to call. Germline CDR1 is MNHEY and CDR2 is SVGAGI. V lost 4 bases to trimming and J lost 3 bases, with 10 bases between them. This CDR3 is 13 amino acids long. The CDR3 DNA is TGTGCCAGCAGTTTGGTGAAGAACTACGAGCAGTACTTC. Protein sequence: CASSLVKNYEQYF.

V usage is TRBV6-5 and J usage is TRBJ2-3; D is unclear. Trimming took 5 bases from V and 2 from J, leaving 11 bases between them. Germline V gives CDR1 MNHEY, CDR2 SVGAGI. This CDR3 has 14 amino acids. This CDR3 is CASSPGQYTDTQYF. CDR3 sequence (DNA): TGTGCCAGCAGTCCGGGCCAATACACAGATACGCAGTATTTT.

The chain combines TRBV2 with TRBJ2-2; D remains unclear. The CDR3 length is 15 residues. V lost 6 bases, J lost 0 bases, and 11 bases lay in between. The V gene's germline CDR1 is SNHLY and CDR2 FYNNEI. In DNA form, the CDR3 reads TGTGCCAGCAGGCTCGGTGGCCCGAACACCGGGGAGCTGTTTTTT. Residues: CASRLGGPNTGELFF.

This chain connects TRBV7-9 to TRBJ2-5, with 10 bases lining up with TRBD2. The CDR3 sequence is 13 residues long. V lost 3 bases and J lost 5; bases outside the gene matches: 0. Germline V gene sequence: CDR1 SEHNR, CDR2 FQNEAQ (reference sequence). CDR3 bases: TGTGCCAGCAGCTTTAGCGGGAGGGAGACCCAGTACTTC. Amino acid sequence: CASSFSGRETQYF.

V gene TRBV10-2 combines with J gene TRBJ2-1; TRBD1 might be the D (6 bases). This CDR3 is 14 amino acids long. Trimming stripped 5 bases from V and 5 bases from J, with 13 bases between. Germline V gene lookup returns CDR1 WSHSY and CDR2 SAAADI. CDR3 in amino acids: CASSQWDKDNEQFF. In nucleotides, the CDR3 is TGCGCCAGCAGTCAGTGGGACAAAGACAATGAGCAGTTCTTC.

The rearrangement uses TRBV7-2 and TRBJ2-7; 14 positions agree with TRBD2. CDR3 length: 18 amino acids. Germline V CDR1 and CDR2: SGHTA, FQGNSA. The ends lost 5 bases at V and 0 bases at J; junction bases unmatched: 9. CDR3 in amino acids: CASSRQRTSGGSSYEQYF. The CDR3 DNA is TGTGCCAGCAGCAGACAGAGGACTAGCGGGGGGAGCTCCTACGAGCAGTACTTC.